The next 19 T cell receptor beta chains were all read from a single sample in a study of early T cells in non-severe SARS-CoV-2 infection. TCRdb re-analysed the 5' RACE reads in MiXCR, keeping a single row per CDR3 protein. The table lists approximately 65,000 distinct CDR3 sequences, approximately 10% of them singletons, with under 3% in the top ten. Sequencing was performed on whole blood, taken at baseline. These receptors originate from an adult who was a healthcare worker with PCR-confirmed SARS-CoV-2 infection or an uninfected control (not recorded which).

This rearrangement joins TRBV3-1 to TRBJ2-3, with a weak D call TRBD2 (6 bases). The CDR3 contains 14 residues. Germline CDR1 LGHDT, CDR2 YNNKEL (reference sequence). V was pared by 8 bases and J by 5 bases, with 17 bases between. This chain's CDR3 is CASVAGGTGDTQYF. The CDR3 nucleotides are TGTGCCAGCGTCGCCGGGGGTACTGGAGATACGCAGTATTTT.

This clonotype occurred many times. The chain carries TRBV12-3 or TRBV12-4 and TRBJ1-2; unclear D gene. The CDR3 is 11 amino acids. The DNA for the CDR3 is TGTGCTAGTAGTCTGAGCTATGGCTACACCTTC. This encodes CASSLSYGYTF.

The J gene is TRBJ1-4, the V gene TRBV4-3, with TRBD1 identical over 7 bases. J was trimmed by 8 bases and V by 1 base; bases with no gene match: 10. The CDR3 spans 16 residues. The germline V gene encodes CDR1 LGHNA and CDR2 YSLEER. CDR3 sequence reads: CASSQVLDRVGEKLFF. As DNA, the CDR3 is TGCGCCAGCAGCCAAGTACTAGACAGGGTAGGGGAAAAACTGTTTTTT.

This chain's CDR3 is CASSDRDSGANVLTF. The CDR3 region has the DNA TGTGCCAGCAGTGACCGGGACTCTGGGGCCAACGTCCTGACTTTC. The chain recombines TRBV6-4 with TRBJ2-6; a weak D match, TRBD2 (5 bases). Trimming pared 2 bases from V and 0 bases from J, leaving 5 bases between. This CDR3 contains 15 residues. Germline V lookup: CDR1 MRHNA, CDR2 SNTAGT.

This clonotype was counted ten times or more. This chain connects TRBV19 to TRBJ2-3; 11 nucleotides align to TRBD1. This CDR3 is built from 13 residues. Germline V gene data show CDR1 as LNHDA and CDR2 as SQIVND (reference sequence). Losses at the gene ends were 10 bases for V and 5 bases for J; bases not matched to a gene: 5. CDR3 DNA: TGTGCCACCTCGGACAGGGGGCAAGATACGCAGTATTTT. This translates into CATSDRGQDTQYF.

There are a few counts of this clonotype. This CDR3 reads CASSAEGGPYNEQFF. CDR3 in DNA: TGTGCCAGCAGTGCTGAGGGGGGCCCCTACAATGAGCAGTTCTTC. The chain has TRBV6-4 and TRBJ2-1; D may be TRBD1 or TRBD2 (6 bases each). Germline V gene lookup returns CDR1 MRHNA and CDR2 SNTAGT. V lost 4 bases and J lost 2, with 12 bases in between. This CDR3 region has 15 residues.

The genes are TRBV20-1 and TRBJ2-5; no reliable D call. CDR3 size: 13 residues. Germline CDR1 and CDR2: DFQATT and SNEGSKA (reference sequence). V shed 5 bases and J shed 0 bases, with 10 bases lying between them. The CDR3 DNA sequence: TGCAGTGCTCCGACCCGTTACCAAGAGACCCAGTACTTC. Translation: CSAPTRYQETQYF.

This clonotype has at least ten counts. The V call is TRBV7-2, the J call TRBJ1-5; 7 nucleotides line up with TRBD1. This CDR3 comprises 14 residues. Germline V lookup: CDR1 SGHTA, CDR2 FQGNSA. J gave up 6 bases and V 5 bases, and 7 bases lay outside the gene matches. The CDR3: CASSPGTVIQPQHF. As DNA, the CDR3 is TGTGCCAGCAGCCCCGGGACAGTAATTCAGCCCCAGCATTTT. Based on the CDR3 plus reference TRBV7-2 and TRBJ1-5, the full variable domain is GAGVSQSPSNKVTEKGKDVELRCDPISGHTALYWYRQSLGQGLEFLIYFQGNSAPDKSGLPSDRFSAERTGGSVSTLTIQRTQQEDSAVYLCASSPGTVIQPQHFGDGTRLSIL.

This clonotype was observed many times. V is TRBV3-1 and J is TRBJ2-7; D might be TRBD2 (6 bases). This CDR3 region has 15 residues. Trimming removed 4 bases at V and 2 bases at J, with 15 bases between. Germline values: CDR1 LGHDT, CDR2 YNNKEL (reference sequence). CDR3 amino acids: CASSPLFGGTYEQYF. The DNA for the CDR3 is TGTGCCAGCAGCCCCCTATTCGGCGGGACCTACGAGCAGTACTTC.

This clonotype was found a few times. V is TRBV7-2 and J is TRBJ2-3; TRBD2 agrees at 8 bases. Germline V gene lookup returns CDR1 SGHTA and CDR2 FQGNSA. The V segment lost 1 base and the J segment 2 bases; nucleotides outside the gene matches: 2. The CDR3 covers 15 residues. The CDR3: CASSLDGGATDTQYF. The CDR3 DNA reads TGTGCCAGCAGCTTAGACGGGGGGGCCACAGATACGCAGTATTTT.

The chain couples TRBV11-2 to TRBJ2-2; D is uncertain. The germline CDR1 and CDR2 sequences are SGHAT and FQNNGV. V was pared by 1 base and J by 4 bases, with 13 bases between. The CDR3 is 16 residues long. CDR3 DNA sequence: TGTGCCAGCAGCTTAGGATTTTGGGATTTCACCGGGGAGCTGTTTTTT. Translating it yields CASSLGFWDFTGELFF. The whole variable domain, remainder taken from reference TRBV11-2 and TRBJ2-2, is EAGVAQSPRYKIIEKRQSVAFWCNPISGHATLYWYQQILGQGPKLLIQFQNNGVVDDSQLPKDRFSAERLKGVDSTLKIQPAKLEDSAVYLCASSLGFWDFTGELFFGEGSRLTVL.

The CDR3 DNA reads as TGCGCCAGCAGCCAACCCCGGGGCTACACCGGGGAGCTGTTTTTT. It translates to CASSQPRGYTGELFF. The rearrangement links TRBV4-1 to TRBJ2-2; D assignment may be TRBD1 or TRBD2 (5 bases each). Per the germline V gene, CDR1 is MGHRA and CDR2 is YSYEKL. The V end lost 2 bases, the J end lost 3 bases, and 10 bases lay between the germline ends. The CDR3 covers 15 residues.

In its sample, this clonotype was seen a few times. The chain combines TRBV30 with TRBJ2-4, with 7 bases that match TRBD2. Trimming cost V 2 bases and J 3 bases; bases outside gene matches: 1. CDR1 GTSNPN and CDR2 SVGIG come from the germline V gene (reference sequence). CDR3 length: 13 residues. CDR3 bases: TGTGCCTGGAGTCGGGGGGACAAAAACATTCAGTACTTC. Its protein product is CAWSRGDKNIQYF.

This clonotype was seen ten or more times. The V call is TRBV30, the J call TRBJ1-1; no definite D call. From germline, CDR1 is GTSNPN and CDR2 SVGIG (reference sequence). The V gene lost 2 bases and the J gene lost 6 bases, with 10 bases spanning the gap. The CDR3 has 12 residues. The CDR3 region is CAWSRQVAEAFF. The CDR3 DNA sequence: TGTGCCTGGAGTCGTCAGGTCGCTGAAGCTTTCTTT.

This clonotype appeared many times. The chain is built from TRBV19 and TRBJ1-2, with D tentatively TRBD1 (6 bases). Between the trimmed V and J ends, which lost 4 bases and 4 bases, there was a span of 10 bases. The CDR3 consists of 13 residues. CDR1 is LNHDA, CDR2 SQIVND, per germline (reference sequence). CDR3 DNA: TGTGCCAGTAGTACACAGGGCTCCTATGGCTACACCTTC. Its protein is CASSTQGSYGYTF.

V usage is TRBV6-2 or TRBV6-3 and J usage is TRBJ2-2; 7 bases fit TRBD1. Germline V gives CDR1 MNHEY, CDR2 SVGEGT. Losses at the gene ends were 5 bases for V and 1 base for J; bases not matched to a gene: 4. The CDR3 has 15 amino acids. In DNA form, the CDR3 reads TGTGCCAGCAGTCTCTACAGGGGGAACACCGGGGAGCTGTTTTTT. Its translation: CASSLYRGNTGELFF.

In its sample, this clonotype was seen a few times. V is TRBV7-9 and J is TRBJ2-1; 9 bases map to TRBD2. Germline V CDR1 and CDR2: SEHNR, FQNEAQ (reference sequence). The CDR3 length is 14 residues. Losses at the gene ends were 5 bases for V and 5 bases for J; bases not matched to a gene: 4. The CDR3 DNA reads TGTGCCAGCAGCCGTAGCGGGGGAAACAATGAGCAGTTCTTC. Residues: CASSRSGGNNEQFF.

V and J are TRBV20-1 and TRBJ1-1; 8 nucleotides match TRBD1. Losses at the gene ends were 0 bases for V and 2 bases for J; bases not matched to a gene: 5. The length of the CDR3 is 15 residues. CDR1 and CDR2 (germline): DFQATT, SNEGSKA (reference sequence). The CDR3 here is CSAREGTGLNTEAFF. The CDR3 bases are TGCAGTGCTAGAGAGGGGACAGGCCTTAACACTGAAGCTTTCTTT.

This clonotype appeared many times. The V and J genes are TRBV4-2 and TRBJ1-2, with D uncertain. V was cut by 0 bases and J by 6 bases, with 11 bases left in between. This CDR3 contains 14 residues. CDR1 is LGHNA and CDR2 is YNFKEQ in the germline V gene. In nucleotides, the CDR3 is TGTGCCAGCAGCCAAGATGCGGGCAACGATGGCTACACCTTC. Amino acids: CASSQDAGNDGYTF.